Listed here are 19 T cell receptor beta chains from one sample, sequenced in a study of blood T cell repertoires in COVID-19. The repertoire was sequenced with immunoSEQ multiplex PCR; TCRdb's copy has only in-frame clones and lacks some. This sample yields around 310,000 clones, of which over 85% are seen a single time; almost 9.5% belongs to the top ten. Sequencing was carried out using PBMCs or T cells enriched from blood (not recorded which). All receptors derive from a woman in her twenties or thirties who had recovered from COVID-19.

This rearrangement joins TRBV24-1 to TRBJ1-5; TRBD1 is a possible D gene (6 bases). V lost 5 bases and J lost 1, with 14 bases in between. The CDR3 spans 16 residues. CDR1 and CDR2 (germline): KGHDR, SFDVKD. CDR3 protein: CATSAEDSHSNQPQHF. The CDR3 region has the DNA TGTGCCACCAGTGCCGAGGACAGCCACAGCAATCAGCCCCAGCATTTT.

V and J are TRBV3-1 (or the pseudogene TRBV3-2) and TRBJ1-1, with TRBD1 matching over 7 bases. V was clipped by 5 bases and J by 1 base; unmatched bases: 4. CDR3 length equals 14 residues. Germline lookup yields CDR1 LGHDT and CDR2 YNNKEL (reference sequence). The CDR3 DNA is TGTGCCAGCAGCGCACGGGACAGGAACACTGAAGCTTTCTTT. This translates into CASSARDRNTEAFF.

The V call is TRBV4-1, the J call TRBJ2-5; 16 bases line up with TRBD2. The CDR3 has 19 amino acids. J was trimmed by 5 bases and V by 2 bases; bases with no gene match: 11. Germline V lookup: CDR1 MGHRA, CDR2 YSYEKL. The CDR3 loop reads CASSQNTGLAGGPGETQYF. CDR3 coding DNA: TGCGCCAGCAGCCAAAATACGGGACTAGCGGGAGGGCCGGGGGAGACCCAGTACTTC.

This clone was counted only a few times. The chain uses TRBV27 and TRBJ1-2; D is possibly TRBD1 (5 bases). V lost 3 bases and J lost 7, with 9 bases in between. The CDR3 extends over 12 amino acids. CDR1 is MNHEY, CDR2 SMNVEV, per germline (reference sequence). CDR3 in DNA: TGTGCCAGCAGTTTTGCGGGGGGTGGCTACACCTTC. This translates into CASSFAGGGYTF.

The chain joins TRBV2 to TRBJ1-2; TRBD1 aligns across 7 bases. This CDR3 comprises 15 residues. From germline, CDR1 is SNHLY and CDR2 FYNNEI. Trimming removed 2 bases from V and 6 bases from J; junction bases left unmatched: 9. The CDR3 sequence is CASSELGQAPHGYTF. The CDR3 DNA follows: TGTGCCAGCAGTGAACTAGGACAGGCCCCCCATGGCTACACCTTC.

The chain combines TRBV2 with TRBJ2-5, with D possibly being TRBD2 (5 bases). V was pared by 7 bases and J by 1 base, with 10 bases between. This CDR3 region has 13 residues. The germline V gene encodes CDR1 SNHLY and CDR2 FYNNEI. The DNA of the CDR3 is TGTGCCAGCAAGCGAGAGGGCCAAGAGACCCAGTACTTC. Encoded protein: CASKREGQETQYF.

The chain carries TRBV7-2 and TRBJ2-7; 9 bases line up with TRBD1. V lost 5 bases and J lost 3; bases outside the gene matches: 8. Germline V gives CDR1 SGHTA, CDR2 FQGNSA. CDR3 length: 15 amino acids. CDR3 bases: TGTGCCAGCAGCCTCCCGGGACAGGGAATCTACGAGCAGTACTTC. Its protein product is CASSLPGQGIYEQYF.

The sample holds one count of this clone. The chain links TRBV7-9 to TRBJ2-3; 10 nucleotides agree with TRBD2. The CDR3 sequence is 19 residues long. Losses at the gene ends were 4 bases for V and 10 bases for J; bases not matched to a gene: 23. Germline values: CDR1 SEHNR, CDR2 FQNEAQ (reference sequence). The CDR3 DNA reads TGTGCCAGCAGCTCACTTACCTCCGGGGTAGCTAGCGGGAGCAGGGCGCAGTATTTT. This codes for CASSSLTSGVASGSRAQYF.

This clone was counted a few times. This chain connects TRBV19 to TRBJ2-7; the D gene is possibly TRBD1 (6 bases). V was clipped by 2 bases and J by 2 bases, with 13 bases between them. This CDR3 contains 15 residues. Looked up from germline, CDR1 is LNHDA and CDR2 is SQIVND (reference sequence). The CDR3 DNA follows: TGTGCCAGTAGTATATCAGGGGAGAAAACCTACGAGCAGTACTTC. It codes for CASSISGEKTYEQYF.

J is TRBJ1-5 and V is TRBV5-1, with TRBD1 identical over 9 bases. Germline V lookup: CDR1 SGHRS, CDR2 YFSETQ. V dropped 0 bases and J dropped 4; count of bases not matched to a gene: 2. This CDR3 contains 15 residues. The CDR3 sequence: CASSLGQGENQPQHF. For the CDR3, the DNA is TGCGCCAGCAGCTTGGGACAGGGGGAAAATCAGCCCCAGCATTTT.

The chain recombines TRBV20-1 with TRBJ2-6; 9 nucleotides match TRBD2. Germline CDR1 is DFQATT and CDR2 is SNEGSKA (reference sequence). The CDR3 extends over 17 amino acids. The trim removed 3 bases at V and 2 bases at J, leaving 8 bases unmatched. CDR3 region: CSASAVAGVPGANVLTF. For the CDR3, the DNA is TGCAGTGCTAGTGCCGTAGCGGGAGTGCCTGGGGCCAACGTCCTGACTTTC.

The CDR3 loop is CASMEGETQYF. The CDR3 DNA reads as TGTGCCAGCATGGAGGGAGAGACCCAGTACTTC. The chain couples TRBV2 to TRBJ2-5, with a possible D match to TRBD2 (6 bases). V lost 7 bases, J lost 4 bases, and 7 bases lay in between. The CDR3 extends over 11 amino acids. The germline V gene has CDR1 SNHLY and CDR2 FYNNEI.

The CDR3 loop reads CASSRRLAPENEQFF. The CDR3 DNA reads as TGTGCCAGCAGCCGGCGACTAGCTCCCGAGAATGAGCAGTTCTTC. The V call is TRBV7-2, the J call TRBJ2-1; 7 bases align to TRBD2. The CDR3 consists of 15 residues. Germline CDR1 and CDR2: SGHTA and FQGNSA. The junction had 11 bases not matched to a gene; V was cut back by 5 bases and J by 7 bases.

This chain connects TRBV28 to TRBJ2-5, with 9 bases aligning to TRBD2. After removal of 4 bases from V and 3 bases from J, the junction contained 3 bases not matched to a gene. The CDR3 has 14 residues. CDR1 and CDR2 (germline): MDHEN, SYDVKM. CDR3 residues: CASSSSGIEETQYF. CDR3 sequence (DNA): TGTGCCAGCAGTTCTAGCGGGATAGAAGAGACCCAGTACTTC.

CDR3 loop: CASSRSVNTEAFF. As DNA, the CDR3 is TGTGCCAGCAGCCGATCAGTGAACACTGAAGCTTTCTTT. V and J are TRBV7-9 and TRBJ1-1; D uncertain. Germline V gene sequence: CDR1 SEHNR, CDR2 FQNEAQ (reference sequence). The CDR3 is 13 residues long. Trimming removed 5 bases at V and 0 bases at J, with 7 bases between.

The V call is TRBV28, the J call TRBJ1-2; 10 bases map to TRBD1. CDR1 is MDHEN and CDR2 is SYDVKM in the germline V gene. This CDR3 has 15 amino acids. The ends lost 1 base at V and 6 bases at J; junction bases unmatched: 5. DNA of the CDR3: TGTGCCAGCAGTTTATTCTCCGGGACAGGGGATGGCTACACCTTC. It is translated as CASSLFSGTGDGYTF.

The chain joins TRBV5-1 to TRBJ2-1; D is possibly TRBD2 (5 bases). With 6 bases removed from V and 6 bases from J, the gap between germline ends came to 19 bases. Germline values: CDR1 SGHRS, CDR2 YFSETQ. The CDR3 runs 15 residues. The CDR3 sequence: CASKFARGPSNEQFF. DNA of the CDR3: TGCGCCAGCAAGTTTGCTCGGGGTCCGAGCAATGAGCAGTTCTTC. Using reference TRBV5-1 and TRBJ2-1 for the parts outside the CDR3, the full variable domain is KAGVTQTPRYLIKTRGQQVTLSCSPISGHRSVSWYQQTPGQGLQFLFEYFSETQRNKGNFPGRFSGRQFSNSRSEMNVSTLELGDSALYLCASKFARGPSNEQFFGPGTRLTVL.

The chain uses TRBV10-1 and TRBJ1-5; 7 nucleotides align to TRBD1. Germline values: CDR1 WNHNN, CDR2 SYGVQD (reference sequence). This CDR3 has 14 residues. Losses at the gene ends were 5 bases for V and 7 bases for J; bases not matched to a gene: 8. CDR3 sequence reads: CASSTGTVPQPQHF. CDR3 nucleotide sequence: TGCGCCAGCAGTACCGGGACAGTACCCCAGCCCCAGCATTTT.

This chain's CDR3 is CASSPNHARTDFYGYTF. The CDR3 bases are TGTGCCAGCAGCCCAAACCACGCACGGACAGATTTCTATGGCTACACCTTC. The chain recombines TRBV7-9 with TRBJ1-2; tentatively, D is TRBD1 (6 bases). Germline lookup yields CDR1 SEHNR and CDR2 FQNEAQ (reference sequence). The CDR3 extends over 17 amino acids. V was cut by 5 bases and J by 4 bases, with 23 bases left in between. Variable domain in full (rest from reference TRBV7-9 and TRBJ1-2): DTGVSQNPRHKITKRGQNVTFRCDPISEHNRLYWYRQTLGQGPEFLTYFQNEAQLEKSRLLSDRFSAERPKGSFSTLEIQRTEQGDSAMYLCASSPNHARTDFYGYTFGSGTRLTVV.